This TCR beta chain is drawn from a study of blood T cell repertoires in COVID-19. Study-wide background: PBMCs, B-cell-depleted T cells, or T cells provided the cDNA or gDNA that made up the material.

In germline, CDR1 is SGHKS, CDR2 YYEKEE (reference sequence). This CDR3 contains 16 residues. After removal of 0 bases from V and 5 bases from J, the junction contained 9 bases not matched to a gene. The method was immunoSEQ multiplex PCR; TCRdb's version includes in-frame clones alone and lacks a portion of them. The sample comprises a few hundred thousand clones, more than 75% of which are singletons, and almost 3% rests with the top ten. Categorization into cohorts depended on clinical history that participants reported. Recovered Cohort 3 donors showed two negative PCRs, clearance, or symptom resolution.

The sequencing sample was made of PBMCs or T cells enriched from blood (not recorded which). The TCR was taken from a woman aged 25-40 years who had recovered from COVID-19. This rearrangement joins TRBV5-5 to TRBJ2-5, with 8 bases lining up with TRBD1. The CDR3 sequence: CASSLEGRGLVETQYF. The CDR3 nucleotides are TGTGCCAGCAGCTTGGAGGGCAGGGGGCTTGTTGAGACCCAGTACTTC.